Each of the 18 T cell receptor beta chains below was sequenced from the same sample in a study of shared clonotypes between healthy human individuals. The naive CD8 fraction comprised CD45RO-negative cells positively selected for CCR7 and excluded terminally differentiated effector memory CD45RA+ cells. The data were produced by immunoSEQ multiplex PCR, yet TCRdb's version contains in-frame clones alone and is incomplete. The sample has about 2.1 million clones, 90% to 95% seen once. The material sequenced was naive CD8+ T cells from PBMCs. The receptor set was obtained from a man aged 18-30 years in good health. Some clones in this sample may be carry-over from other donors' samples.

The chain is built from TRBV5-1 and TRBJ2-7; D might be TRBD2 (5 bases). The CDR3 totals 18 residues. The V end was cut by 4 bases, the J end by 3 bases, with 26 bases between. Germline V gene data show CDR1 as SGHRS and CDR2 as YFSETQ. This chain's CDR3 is CASSPKQPLVLEVYEQYF. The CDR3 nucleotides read TGCGCCAGCAGCCCCAAGCAGCCTCTAGTGCTGGAGGTCTACGAGCAGTACTTC.

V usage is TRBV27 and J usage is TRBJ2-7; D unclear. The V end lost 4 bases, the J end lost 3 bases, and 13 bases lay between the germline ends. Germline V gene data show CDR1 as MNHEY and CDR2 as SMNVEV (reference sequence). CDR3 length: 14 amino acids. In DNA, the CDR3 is TGTGCCAGCAGTTCATTGGCGAGTTTCTACGAGCAGTACTTC. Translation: CASSSLASFYEQYF.

The CDR3 protein is CASSEFAGGETDTQYF. CDR3 DNA sequence: TGTGCCAGCAGTGAATTCGCGGGAGGGGAAACAGATACGCAGTATTTT. The chain employs TRBV6-1 and TRBJ2-3, with 9 bases fitting TRBD2. Germline values: CDR1 MNHNS, CDR2 SASEGT. V shed 2 bases, J shed 3 bases, and the junction held 6 bases outside the gene matches. The CDR3 is 16 residues long.

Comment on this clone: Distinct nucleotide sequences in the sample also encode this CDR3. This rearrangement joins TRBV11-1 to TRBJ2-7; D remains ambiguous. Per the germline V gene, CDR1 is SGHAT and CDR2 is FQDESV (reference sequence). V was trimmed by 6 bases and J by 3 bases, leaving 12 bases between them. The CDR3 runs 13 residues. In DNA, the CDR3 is TGTGCCAGCAGTCTGAGTACGGACTACGAGCAGTACTTC. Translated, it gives CASSLSTDYEQYF.

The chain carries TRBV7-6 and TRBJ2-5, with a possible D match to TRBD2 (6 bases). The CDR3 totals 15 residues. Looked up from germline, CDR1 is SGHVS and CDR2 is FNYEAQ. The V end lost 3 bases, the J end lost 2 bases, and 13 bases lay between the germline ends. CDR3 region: CASSFLAAIQETQYF. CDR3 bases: TGTGCCAGCAGCTTTTTAGCGGCGATACAAGAGACCCAGTACTTC.

CDR3 loop: CASSPNRLSGPQETQYF. The CDR3 DNA reads as TGTGCCAGCTCTCCAAACCGCCTGTCTGGCCCACAAGAGACCCAGTACTTC. This chain links TRBV18 with TRBJ2-5; D is ambiguous. CDR1 is KGHSH and CDR2 is LQKENI in the germline V gene. V was cut by 6 bases and J by 2 bases, with 22 bases left in between. The CDR3 runs to 17 residues.

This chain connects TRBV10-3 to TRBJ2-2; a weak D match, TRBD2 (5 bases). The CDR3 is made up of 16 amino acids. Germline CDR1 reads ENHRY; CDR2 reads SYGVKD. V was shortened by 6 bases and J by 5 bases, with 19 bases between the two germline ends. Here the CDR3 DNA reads TGTGCCATCAGCCCCATATTGGCGGGTGGGACCGGGGAGCTGTTTTTT. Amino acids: CAISPILAGGTGELFF.

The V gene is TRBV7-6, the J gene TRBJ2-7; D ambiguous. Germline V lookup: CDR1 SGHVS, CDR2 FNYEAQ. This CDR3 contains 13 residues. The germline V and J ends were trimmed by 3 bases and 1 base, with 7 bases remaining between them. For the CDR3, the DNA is TGTGCCAGCAGCTTGCGGCGGTCCTACGAGCAGTACTTC. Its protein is CASSLRRSYEQYF.

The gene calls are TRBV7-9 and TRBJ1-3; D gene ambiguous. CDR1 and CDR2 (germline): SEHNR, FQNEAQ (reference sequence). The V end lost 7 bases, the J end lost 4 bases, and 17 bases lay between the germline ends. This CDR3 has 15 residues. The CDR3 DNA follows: TGTGCCAGCACCTACCCCGAGGTGGTCGGAAACACCATATATTTT. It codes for CASTYPEVVGNTIYF.

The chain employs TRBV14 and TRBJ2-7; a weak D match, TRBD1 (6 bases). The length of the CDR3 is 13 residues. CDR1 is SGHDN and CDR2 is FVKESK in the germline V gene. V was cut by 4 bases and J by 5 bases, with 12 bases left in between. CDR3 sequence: CASSLSGAHEQYF. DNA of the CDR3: TGTGCCAGCAGCCTCTCAGGGGCCCACGAGCAGTACTTC.

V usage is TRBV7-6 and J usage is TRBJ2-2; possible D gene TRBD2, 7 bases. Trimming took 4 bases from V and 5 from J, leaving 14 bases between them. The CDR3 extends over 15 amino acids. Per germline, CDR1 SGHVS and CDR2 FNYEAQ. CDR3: CASSSSGGLTGELFF. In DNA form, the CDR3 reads TGTGCCAGCAGCTCCTCGGGGGGCCTAACCGGGGAGCTGTTTTTT.

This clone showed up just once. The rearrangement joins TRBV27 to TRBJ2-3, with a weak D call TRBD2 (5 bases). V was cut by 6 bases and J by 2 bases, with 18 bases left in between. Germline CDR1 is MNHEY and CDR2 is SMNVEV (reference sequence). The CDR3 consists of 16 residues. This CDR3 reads CASRHAGIRPTDTQYF. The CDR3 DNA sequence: TGTGCCAGCAGGCATGCCGGGATCAGGCCCACAGATACGCAGTATTTT.

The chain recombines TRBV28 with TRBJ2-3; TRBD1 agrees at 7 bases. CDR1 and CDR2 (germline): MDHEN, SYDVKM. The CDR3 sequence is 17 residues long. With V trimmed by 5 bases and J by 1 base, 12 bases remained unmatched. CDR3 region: CASSITPSGTGTDTQYF. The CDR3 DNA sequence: TGTGCCAGCAGTATCACTCCTTCCGGGACAGGCACAGATACGCAGTATTTT.

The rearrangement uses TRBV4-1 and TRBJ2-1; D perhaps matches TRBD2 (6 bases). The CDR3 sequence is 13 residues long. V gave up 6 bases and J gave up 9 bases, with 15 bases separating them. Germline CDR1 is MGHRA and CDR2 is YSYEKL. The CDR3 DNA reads TGCGCCAGCAGTACCGGGAGTAGTATTGAGCAGTTCTTC. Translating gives CASSTGSSIEQFF.

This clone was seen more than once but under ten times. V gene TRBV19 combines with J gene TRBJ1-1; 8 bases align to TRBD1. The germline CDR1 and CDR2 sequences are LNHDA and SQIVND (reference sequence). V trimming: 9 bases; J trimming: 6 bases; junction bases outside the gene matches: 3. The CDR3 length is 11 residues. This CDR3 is CASQTGAEAFF. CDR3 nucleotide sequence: TGTGCCAGCCAGACAGGGGCTGAAGCTTTCTTT.

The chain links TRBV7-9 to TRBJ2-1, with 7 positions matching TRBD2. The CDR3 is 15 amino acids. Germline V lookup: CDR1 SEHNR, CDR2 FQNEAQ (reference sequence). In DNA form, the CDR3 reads TGTGCTAGCGACGGGAGGCTCGGCTCCTACAATGAGCAGTTCTTC. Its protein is CASDGRLGSYNEQFF.

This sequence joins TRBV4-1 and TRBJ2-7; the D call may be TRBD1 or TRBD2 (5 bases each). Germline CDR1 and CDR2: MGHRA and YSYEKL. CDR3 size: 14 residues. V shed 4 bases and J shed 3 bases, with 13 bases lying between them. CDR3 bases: TGCGCCAGCAGCCCCGAGGGGCGATACTACGAGCAGTACTTC. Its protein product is CASSPEGRYYEQYF.

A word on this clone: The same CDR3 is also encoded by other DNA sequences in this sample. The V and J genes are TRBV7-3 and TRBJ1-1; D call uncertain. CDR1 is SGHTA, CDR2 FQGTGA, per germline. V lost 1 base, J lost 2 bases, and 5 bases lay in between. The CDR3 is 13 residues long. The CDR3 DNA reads TGTGCCAGCAGCTTAAGTGGTAACACTGAAGCTTTCTTT. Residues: CASSLSGNTEAFF.